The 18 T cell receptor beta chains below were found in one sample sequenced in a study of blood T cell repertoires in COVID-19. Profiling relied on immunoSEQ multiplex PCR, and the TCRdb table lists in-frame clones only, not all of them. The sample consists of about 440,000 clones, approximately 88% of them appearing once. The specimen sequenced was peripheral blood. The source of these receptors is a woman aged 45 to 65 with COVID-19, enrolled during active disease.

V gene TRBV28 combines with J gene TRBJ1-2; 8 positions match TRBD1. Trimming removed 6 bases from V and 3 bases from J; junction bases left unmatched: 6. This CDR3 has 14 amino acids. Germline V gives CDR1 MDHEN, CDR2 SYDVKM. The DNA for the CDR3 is TGTGCCAGCAGCCCGACAGGGGCAGACTATGGCTACACCTTC. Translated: CASSPTGADYGYTF.

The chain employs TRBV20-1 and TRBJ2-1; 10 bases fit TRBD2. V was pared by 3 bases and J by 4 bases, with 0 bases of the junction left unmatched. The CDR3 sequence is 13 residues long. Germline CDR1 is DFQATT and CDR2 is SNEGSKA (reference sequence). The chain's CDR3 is CSASSGGYNEQFF. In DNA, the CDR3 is TGCAGTGCTAGTAGCGGGGGGTACAATGAGCAGTTCTTC.

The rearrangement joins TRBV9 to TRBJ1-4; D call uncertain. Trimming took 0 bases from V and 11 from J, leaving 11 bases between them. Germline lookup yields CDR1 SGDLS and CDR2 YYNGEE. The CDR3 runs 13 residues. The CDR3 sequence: CASSVEEGRKLFF. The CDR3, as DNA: TGTGCCAGCAGCGTAGAGGAGGGCAGGAAACTGTTTTTT. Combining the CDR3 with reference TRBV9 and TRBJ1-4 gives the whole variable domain DSGVTQTPKHLITATGQRVTLRCSPRSGDLSVYWYQQSLDQGLQFLIQYYNGEERAKGNILERFSAQQFPDLHSELNLSSLELGDSALYFCASSVEEGRKLFFGSGTQLSVL.

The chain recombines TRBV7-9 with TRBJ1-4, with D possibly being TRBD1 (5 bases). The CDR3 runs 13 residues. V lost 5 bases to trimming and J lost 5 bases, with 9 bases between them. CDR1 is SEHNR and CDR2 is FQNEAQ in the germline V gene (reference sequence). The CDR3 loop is CASSQGQNEKLFF. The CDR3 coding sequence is TGTGCCAGCAGCCAGGGCCAAAATGAAAAACTGTTTTTT.

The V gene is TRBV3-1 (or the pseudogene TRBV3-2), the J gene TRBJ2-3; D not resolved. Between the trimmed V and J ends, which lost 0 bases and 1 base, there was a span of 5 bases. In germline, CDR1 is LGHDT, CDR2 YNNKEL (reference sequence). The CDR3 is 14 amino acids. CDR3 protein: CASSQDQGTDTQYF. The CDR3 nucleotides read TGTGCCAGCAGCCAAGATCAGGGCACAGATACGCAGTATTTT.

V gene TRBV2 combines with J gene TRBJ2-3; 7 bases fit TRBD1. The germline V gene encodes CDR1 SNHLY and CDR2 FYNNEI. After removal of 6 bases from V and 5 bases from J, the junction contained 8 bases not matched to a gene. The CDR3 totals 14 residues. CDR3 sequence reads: CASREPDRQDTQYF. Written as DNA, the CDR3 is TGTGCCAGCAGAGAACCGGACAGGCAAGATACGCAGTATTTT.

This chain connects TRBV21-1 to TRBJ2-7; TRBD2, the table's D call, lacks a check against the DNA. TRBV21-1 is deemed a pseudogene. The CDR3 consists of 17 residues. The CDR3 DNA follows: TGTGCCAGCAGCTGCAAACCGGGACTTCCGACCTCCTACGAGCAGTACTTC. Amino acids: CASSCKPGLPTSYEQYF.

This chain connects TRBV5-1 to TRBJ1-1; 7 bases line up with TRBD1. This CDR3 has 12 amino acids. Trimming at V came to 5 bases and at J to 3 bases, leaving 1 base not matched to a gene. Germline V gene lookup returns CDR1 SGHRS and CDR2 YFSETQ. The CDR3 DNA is TGCGCCAGCAGGCAGGGGGACACTGAAGCTTTCTTT. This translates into CASRQGDTEAFF.

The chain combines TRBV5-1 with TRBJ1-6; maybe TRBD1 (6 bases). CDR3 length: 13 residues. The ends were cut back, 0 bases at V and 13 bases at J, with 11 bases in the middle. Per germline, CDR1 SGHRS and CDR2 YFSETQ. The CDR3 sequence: CASSLGQVNPLHF. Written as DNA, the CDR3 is TGCGCCAGCAGCTTGGGACAGGTTAACCCCCTCCACTTT.

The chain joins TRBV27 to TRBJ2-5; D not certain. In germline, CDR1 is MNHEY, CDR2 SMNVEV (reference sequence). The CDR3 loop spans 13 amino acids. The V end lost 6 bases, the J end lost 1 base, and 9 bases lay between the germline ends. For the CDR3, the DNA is TGTGCCAGCAGGCGATACAGCCAAGAGACCCAGTACTTC. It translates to CASRRYSQETQYF.

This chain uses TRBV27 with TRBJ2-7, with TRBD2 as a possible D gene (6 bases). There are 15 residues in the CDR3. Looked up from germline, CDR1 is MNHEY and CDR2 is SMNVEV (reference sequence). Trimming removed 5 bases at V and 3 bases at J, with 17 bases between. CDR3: CASSPRDSPHYEQYF. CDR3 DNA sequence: TGTGCCAGCAGTCCACGGGACTCCCCCCACTACGAGCAGTACTTC.

The CDR3: CASSQLAGGPDTQYF. The DNA of the CDR3 is TGTGCCAGCAGCCAACTAGCGGGGGGGCCGGATACGCAGTATTTT. This rearrangement joins TRBV4-2 to TRBJ2-3, with 12 nucleotides matching TRBD2. J gave up 6 bases and V 2 bases, and 3 bases lay outside the gene matches. There are 15 residues in the CDR3. Per germline, CDR1 LGHNA and CDR2 YNFKEQ.

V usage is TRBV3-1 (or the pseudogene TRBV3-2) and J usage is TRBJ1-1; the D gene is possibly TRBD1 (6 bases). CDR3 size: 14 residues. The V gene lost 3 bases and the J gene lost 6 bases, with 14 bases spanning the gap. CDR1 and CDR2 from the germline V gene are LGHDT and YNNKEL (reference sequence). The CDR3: CASSQVQGLPEAFF. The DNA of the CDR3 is TGTGCCAGCAGCCAGGTCCAGGGGTTACCTGAAGCTTTCTTT.

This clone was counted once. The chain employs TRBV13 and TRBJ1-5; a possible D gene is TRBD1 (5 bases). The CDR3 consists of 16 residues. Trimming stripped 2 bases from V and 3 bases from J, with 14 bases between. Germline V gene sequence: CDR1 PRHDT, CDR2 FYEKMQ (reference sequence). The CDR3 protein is CASSLNAGQVNQPQHF. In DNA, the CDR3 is TGTGCCAGCAGCTTAAATGCAGGGCAGGTCAATCAGCCCCAGCATTTT.

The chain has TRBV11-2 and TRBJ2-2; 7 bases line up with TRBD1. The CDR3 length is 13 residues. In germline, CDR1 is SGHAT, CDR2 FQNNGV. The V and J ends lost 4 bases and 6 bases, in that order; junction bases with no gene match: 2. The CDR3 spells CASSSGQPGELFF. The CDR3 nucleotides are TGTGCCAGCAGCTCGGGACAGCCCGGGGAGCTGTTTTTT.

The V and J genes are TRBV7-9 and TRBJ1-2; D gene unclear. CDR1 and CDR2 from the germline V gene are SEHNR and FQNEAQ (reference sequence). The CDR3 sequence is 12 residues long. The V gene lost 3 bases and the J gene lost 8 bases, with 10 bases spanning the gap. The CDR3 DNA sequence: TGTGCCAGCAGCTTCAATGCGGGGGGCTACACCTTC. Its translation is CASSFNAGGYTF.

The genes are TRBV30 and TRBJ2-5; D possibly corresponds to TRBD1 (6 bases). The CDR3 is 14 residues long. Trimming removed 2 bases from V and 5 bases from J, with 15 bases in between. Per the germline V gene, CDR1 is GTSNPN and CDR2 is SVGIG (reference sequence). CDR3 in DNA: TGTGCCTGGAGTCAACCAGGGGTTGGGGAGACCCAGTACTTC. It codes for CAWSQPGVGETQYF.

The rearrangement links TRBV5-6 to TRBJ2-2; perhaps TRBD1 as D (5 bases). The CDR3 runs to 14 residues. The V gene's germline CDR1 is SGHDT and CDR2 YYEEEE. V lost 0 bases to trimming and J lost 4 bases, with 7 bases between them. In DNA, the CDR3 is TGTGCCAGCAGCTTGGAGGGGTTCACCGGGGAGCTGTTTTTT. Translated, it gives CASSLEGFTGELFF.